This T cell receptor beta chain emerged from a study of regulatory T cells in long-lasting Graves disease. Overall study context: Patients met the persistent Graves' disease definition after over 5 years of antithyroid drugs with positive TSH receptor antibodies. General study results and limits: Accuracy was possibly reduced by small sample size. The researchers studied only peripheral blood, not thyroid tissue.

To make TCR beta libraries, researchers used iRepertoire HTBI primers and Arm-PCR of CDR3 regions. TCRdb re-analysed the multiplex PCR reads in MiXCR, keeping a single row per CDR3 protein. This table holds 400,000 to 500,000 distinct CDR3 sequences, around 20% found once. CDR1 is DFQATT, CDR2 SNEGSKA, per germline (reference sequence). This CDR3 contains 13 residues. V trimming: 3 bases; J trimming: 6 bases; junction bases outside the gene matches: 4. The time point denotes: persistent/refractory GD, antithyroid drugs over 5 years with positive TRAb. PBMC-derived RNA was used for the TCR library. Notes on this clonotype: Its antigen is still unknown.

The clonotype was recovered from a female donor with Graves disease. Material: peripheral blood mononuclear cells (PBMCs), obtained when the disease was refractory, from a patient treated with antithyroid drugs. The chain combines TRBV20-1 with TRBJ2-7; TRBD2 aligns across 11 bases. Written as DNA, the CDR3 is TGCAGTGCTAGTTCTAGCGGGAGGAGCGAGCAGTACTTC. Protein sequence: CSASSSGRSEQYF.